This T cell receptor (beta chain) was profiled in a study of shared clonotypes between healthy human individuals. Libraries were prepared by immunoSEQ multiplex PCR; TCRdb keeps only in-frame clonotypes and omits some of them. The data show millions of clones, about 95% seen once. V was shortened by 3 bases and J by 4 bases, with 13 bases between the two germline ends. The CDR3 sequence is 15 residues long. Germline V lookup: CDR1 SGHDT, CDR2 YYEEEE. Naive CD8 cells lacked CD45RO and underwent positive selection for CCR7, leaving out terminally differentiated effector memory CD45RA+ cells. The source is a man aged 18-30 years in good health. This sequence joins TRBV5-6 and TRBJ1-4; unclear D gene. Material: naive CD8+ T cells sorted from blood. The CDR3 is CASSSEGGLNEKLFF. The CDR3 nucleotides are TGTGCCAGCAGCTCGGAGGGCGGACTTAATGAAAAACTGTTTTTT.